Presented here are 26 T cell receptor beta chains from one specimen sequenced in a study of cytomegalovirus exposure and HLA in healthy donors. Assay: immunoSEQ multiplex PCR; the TCRdb copy retains only in-frame clones and omits some. The sample holds 70,000 to 75,000 clones, 85% to 95% seen once. The sequenced sample was PBMCs. The receptors stem from a woman under 30 in good health and CMV-seronegative.

This clone came up once. This rearrangement joins TRBV7-8 to TRBJ1-5; D unclear. Trimming took 2 bases from V and 4 from J, leaving 3 bases between them. CDR3 length: 12 amino acids. Looked up from germline, CDR1 is SGHVS and CDR2 is FQNEAQ. The CDR3 nucleotides are TGTGCCAGCAGCTTAACTAATCAGCCCCAGCATTTT. It codes for CASSLTNQPQHF. Variable domain in full (rest from reference TRBV7-8 and TRBJ1-5): GAGVSQSPRYKVAKRGQDVALRCDPISGHVSLFWYQQALGQGPEFLTYFQNEAQLDKSGLPSDRFFAERPEGSVSTLKIQRTQQEDSAVYLCASSLTNQPQHFGDGTRLSIL.

V is TRBV4-2 and J is TRBJ2-7; a weak D match, TRBD1 (5 bases). The germline V and J ends were trimmed by 3 bases and 6 bases, with 18 bases remaining between them. Per germline, CDR1 LGHNA and CDR2 YNFKEQ. CDR3 length equals 15 residues. As DNA, the CDR3 is TGTGCCAGCAGCCACCCGGCGAAGGACAAAGCCGAGCAGTACTTC. Protein product: CASSHPAKDKAEQYF.

This clone was counted once. V and J are TRBV4-2 and TRBJ2-3, with D possibly TRBD2 on 6 matching bases. Trimming removed 4 bases at V and 2 bases at J, with 10 bases between. Germline CDR1 reads LGHNA; CDR2 reads YNFKEQ. The CDR3 length is 14 residues. CDR3 in amino acids: CASSPGLNTDTQYF. The CDR3 bases are TGTGCCAGCAGCCCGGGACTGAACACAGATACGCAGTATTTT.

The chain links TRBV7-9 to TRBJ2-7; D is unresolved. V was shortened by 5 bases and J by 3 bases, with 14 bases between the two germline ends. The CDR3 length is 14 residues. Germline V gene data show CDR1 as SEHNR and CDR2 as FQNEAQ (reference sequence). CDR3 nucleotide sequence: TGTGCCAGCAGCCGAGCCGGGTTGGACTACGAGCAGTACTTC. Translating it yields CASSRAGLDYEQYF.

The V call is TRBV25-1, the J call TRBJ2-1, with 7 bases matching TRBD2. Germline V gene lookup returns CDR1 MGHDK and CDR2 SYGVNS. This CDR3 region has 17 residues. The V gene end was trimmed by 4 bases and the J gene end by 4 bases; junction bases not matched to a gene: 13. This CDR3 reads CASSGGGLRGSYNEQFF. Here the CDR3 DNA reads TGTGCCAGCAGTGGGGGGGGTCTACGCGGCTCTTACAATGAGCAGTTCTTC.

The chain has TRBV2 and TRBJ2-5; 11 bases are a match to TRBD2. From germline, CDR1 is SNHLY and CDR2 FYNNEI. This CDR3 is 15 amino acids long. The ends lost 6 bases at V and 5 bases at J; junction bases unmatched: 8. CDR3 amino acids: CASRPGASGRETQYF. CDR3 DNA: TGTGCCAGCAGACCCGGGGCTAGCGGGAGGGAGACCCAGTACTTC.

As DNA, the CDR3 is TGTGCCAGCAGTAGGACAGGCGCCTACGAGCAGTACTTC. Translated, it gives CASSRTGAYEQYF. The chain recombines TRBV27 with TRBJ2-7, with 7 bases identical to TRBD1. V gave up 5 bases and J gave up 2 bases; unmatched junction bases: 3. This CDR3 comprises 13 residues. Germline V gene data show CDR1 as MNHEY and CDR2 as SMNVEV (reference sequence).

In nucleotides, the CDR3 is TGTGCCAGCAGCTTCGGGACAGGGGTCGAGCAGTACTTC. This sequence encodes CASSFGTGVEQYF. V usage is TRBV7-9 and J usage is TRBJ2-7; 10 bases map to TRBD1. The CDR3 extends over 13 amino acids. Germline trimming cut 3 bases from V and 6 bases from J; bases unmatched to any gene: 2. Germline loops: CDR1 SEHNR, CDR2 FQNEAQ (reference sequence).

This chain connects TRBV6-4 to TRBJ2-1; 8 bases match TRBD2. With V trimmed by 6 bases and J by 3 bases, 7 bases remained unmatched. This CDR3 region has 15 residues. Germline CDR1 and CDR2: MRHNA and SNTAGT. In DNA form, the CDR3 reads TGTGCCAGCAGCCCCGAGAGCGGGGGCTACAATGAGCAGTTCTTC. Translating it yields CASSPESGGYNEQFF.

J is TRBJ2-6 and V is TRBV6-1; TRBD1 is a possible D gene (5 bases). Germline lookup yields CDR1 MNHNS and CDR2 SASEGT. V dropped 7 bases and J dropped 1 base, with 11 bases sitting between them. The CDR3 is made up of 15 amino acids. The DNA for the CDR3 is TGTGCCAGCACCCCCGGACATTCTGGGGCCAACGTCCTGACTTTC. This sequence encodes CASTPGHSGANVLTF.

The chain recombines TRBV27 with TRBJ2-3, with D unclear. Germline CDR1 MNHEY, CDR2 SMNVEV (reference sequence). There are 14 residues in the CDR3. The germline V and J ends were trimmed by 2 bases and 4 bases, with 10 bases remaining between them. The CDR3 spells CASSLIATADTQYF. The CDR3 nucleotides read TGTGCCAGCAGTTTAATAGCAACGGCAGATACGCAGTATTTT.

This chain connects TRBV6-1 to TRBJ2-7; maybe TRBD1 (6 bases). This CDR3 contains 13 residues. Per germline, CDR1 MNHNS and CDR2 SASEGT. The V end was cut by 6 bases, the J end by 2 bases, with 11 bases between. CDR3 loop: CASSPTGTYEQYF. DNA for the CDR3: TGTGCCAGCAGCCCGACAGGAACCTACGAGCAGTACTTC.

The chain has TRBV19 and TRBJ2-3, with D perhaps matching TRBD1 (5 bases). The CDR3 runs to 17 residues. Looked up from germline, CDR1 is LNHDA and CDR2 is SQIVND (reference sequence). Trimming shortened V by 4 bases and J by 4 bases, and 21 bases separated the two germline ends. CDR3 nucleotides: TGTGCCAGTAGTACTATGGCCGGACATTCGTTTGCAGATACGCAGTATTTT. Translated, it gives CASSTMAGHSFADTQYF.

The rearrangement joins TRBV7-2 to TRBJ2-3, with TRBD2 matching 7 bases. The CDR3 is made up of 15 amino acids. Trimming took 1 base from V and 4 from J; bases not matched to a gene: 5. CDR1 SGHTA and CDR2 FQGNSA come from the germline V gene. CDR3 in amino acids: CASSLGGSRSDTQYF. The CDR3 nucleotides read TGTGCCAGCAGCTTAGGCGGGAGTAGGTCAGATACGCAGTATTTT. The full variable domain, its missing parts supplied by reference TRBV7-2 and TRBJ2-3, is GAGVSQSPSNKVTEKGKDVELRCDPISGHTALYWYRQSLGQGLEFLIYFQGNSAPDKSGLPSDRFSAERTGGSVSTLTIQRTQQEDSAVYLCASSLGGSRSDTQYFGPGTRLTVL.

The chain links TRBV28 to TRBJ2-7, with 9 bases lining up with TRBD2. The CDR3 has 18 amino acids. The trim removed 4 bases at V and 5 bases at J, leaving 18 bases unmatched. From germline, CDR1 is MDHEN and CDR2 SYDVKM. The CDR3 spells CASSYHLSLSGSTHEQYF. CDR3 nucleotides: TGTGCCAGCAGTTATCATTTAAGCCTTAGCGGGAGCACCCACGAGCAGTACTTC.

The chain links TRBV21-1 to TRBJ2-2; TRBD2 is taken as the D call from the table, unchecked against the DNA. TRBV21-1 represents a pseudogene. The CDR3 is 16 residues long. CDR3 region: CASSTRRGGLAGELFF. Written as DNA, the CDR3 is TGTGCCAGCAGCACAAGGCGGGGGGGTCTCGCCGGGGAGCTGTTTTTT.

The CDR3 DNA reads as TGTGCCAGCAGTGTTAACGGGGGGTTTAGTGAAAAACTGTTTTTT. Its protein product is CASSVNGGFSEKLFF. The chain uses TRBV6-5 and TRBJ1-4; D is possibly TRBD1 (5 bases). The CDR3 runs 15 residues. The V end lost 5 bases, the J end lost 7 bases, and 17 bases lay between the germline ends. Germline V gene sequence: CDR1 MNHEY, CDR2 SVGAGI.

The rearrangement joins TRBV5-1 to TRBJ1-1; TRBD1 matches at 8 bases. Germline CDR1 and CDR2: SGHRS and YFSETQ. This CDR3 is built from 14 residues. The trim removed 4 bases at V and 5 bases at J, leaving 7 bases unmatched. CDR3 amino acids: CASSPGTGGTEAFF. Here the CDR3 DNA reads TGCGCCAGCAGCCCGGGGACAGGCGGGACTGAAGCTTTCTTT.

In the case of this clone: One end of the junction is discordant with germline, which a read error may explain. The chain couples TRBV20-1 to TRBJ2-7; 10 bases are shared with TRBD2. Germline lookup yields CDR1 DFQATT and CDR2 SNEGSKA (reference sequence). The CDR3 loop spans 11 amino acids. CDR3 amino acids: CSASGSYEQYF. The CDR3 nucleotides read TGCAGCGCTAGCGGGAGCTACGAGCAGTACTTC.

The CDR3 loop is CASSLGGGQPQHF. In nucleotides, the CDR3 is TGTGCCAGCAGCTTGGGAGGAGGTCAGCCCCAGCATTTT. This rearrangement joins TRBV5-4 to TRBJ1-5; D call uncertain. The length of the CDR3 is 13 residues. Germline-derived CDR1 and CDR2 are SGHNT and YYREEE (reference sequence). V lost 0 bases, J lost 6 bases, and 7 bases lay in between.

The chain is built from TRBV11-2 and TRBJ1-1; tentative D call: TRBD1 (5 bases). The CDR3 sequence is 15 residues long. The germline V and J ends were trimmed by 2 bases and 5 bases, with 15 bases remaining between them. In germline, CDR1 is SGHAT, CDR2 FQNNGV. CDR3 bases: TGTGCCAGCAGCTTAAGCTCTCGCGGGGGAACTGAAGCTTTCTTT. As protein: CASSLSSRGGTEAFF.

This chain connects TRBV7-2 to TRBJ1-6; D ambiguous. CDR1 is SGHTA, CDR2 FQGNSA, per germline. The V end was cut by 0 bases, the J end by 7 bases, with 7 bases between. This CDR3 is built from 14 residues. The CDR3, as DNA: TGTGCCAGCAGCTTAGCACGAGCAAATTCACCCCTCCACTTT. Residues: CASSLARANSPLHF.

The CDR3 DNA is TGTGCCAGTAGACCGGACAGGGGCGAGGATACGCAGTATTTT. It is translated as CASRPDRGEDTQYF. This chain links TRBV19 with TRBJ2-3, with 9 bases that match TRBD1. Trimming took 6 bases from V and 6 from J; bases not matched to a gene: 7. The V gene's germline CDR1 is LNHDA and CDR2 SQIVND (reference sequence). This CDR3 comprises 14 residues.

The DNA for the CDR3 is TGTGCCAGCAGCCCCGGGACAGGGTGGGGCTACACCTTC. Amino acids: CASSPGTGWGYTF. The chain links TRBV28 to TRBJ1-2, with 9 nucleotides matching TRBD1. CDR3 length: 13 residues. The J segment lost 8 bases and the V segment lost 6 bases, leaving 7 bases of the junction unmatched. Per the germline V gene, CDR1 is MDHEN and CDR2 is SYDVKM.

The sample holds a few counts of this clone. This sequence joins TRBV5-4 and TRBJ2-7; a weak D match, TRBD1 (6 bases). CDR1 and CDR2 from the germline V gene are SGHNT and YYREEE (reference sequence). Trimming removed 4 bases at V and 1 base at J, with 12 bases between. The CDR3 length is 14 residues. CDR3 in amino acids: CASSPTRGSYEQYF. In nucleotides, the CDR3 is TGTGCCAGCAGCCCGACCAGGGGTTCCTACGAGCAGTACTTC.

The chain employs TRBV28 and TRBJ2-7, with a tentative D call TRBD2 (6 bases). Germline values: CDR1 MDHEN, CDR2 SYDVKM. The CDR3 runs to 15 residues. V shed 5 bases and J shed 3 bases, with 17 bases lying between them. The CDR3 spells CASSPTLALFYEQYF. For the CDR3, the DNA is TGTGCCAGCAGTCCGACCCTAGCGCTATTCTACGAGCAGTACTTC.